This T cell receptor (beta chain) appears in the sequencing data of a study of T cell responses to AZD1222 COVID-19 vaccine. Using immunoSEQ multiplex PCR, the repertoire was profiled, and TCRdb retains in-frame clones only, with some absent. This sample carries 85,000 to 130,000 clones, around nine tenths of them seen once, and the ten largest clones take 3.3%. Trimming removed 6 bases from V and 5 bases from J, with 7 bases in between. There are 11 residues in the CDR3. Germline V gives CDR1 KGHSH, CDR2 LQKENI. The chain uses TRBV18 and TRBJ2-5; D gene uncertain. This sequence originates from an adult in good health. This sample comprised peripheral blood, obtained on day 0 of AZD1222 vaccination. CDR3 sequence (DNA): TGTGCCAGCTCCGGTTCGGAGACCCAGTACTTC. Amino acids: CASSGSETQYF. The complete variable domain, with remaining parts taken from reference TRBV18 and TRBJ2-5, reads NAGVMQNPRHLVRRRGQEARLRCSPMKGHSHVYWYRQLPEEGLKFMVYLQKENIIDESGMPKERFSAEFPKEGPSILRIQQVVRGDSAAYFCASSGSETQYFGPGTRLLVL.